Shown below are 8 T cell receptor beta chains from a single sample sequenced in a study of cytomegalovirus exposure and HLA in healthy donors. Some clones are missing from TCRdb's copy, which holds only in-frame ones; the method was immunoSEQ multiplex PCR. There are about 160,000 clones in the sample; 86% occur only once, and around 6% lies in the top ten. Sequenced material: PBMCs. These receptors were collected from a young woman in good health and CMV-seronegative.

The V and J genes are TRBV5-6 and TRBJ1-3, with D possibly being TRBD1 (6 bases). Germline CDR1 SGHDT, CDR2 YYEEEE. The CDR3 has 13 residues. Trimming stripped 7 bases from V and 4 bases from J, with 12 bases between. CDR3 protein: CASGGGDGNTIYF. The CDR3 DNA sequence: TGTGCCAGCGGAGGGGGGGACGGAAACACCATATATTTT.

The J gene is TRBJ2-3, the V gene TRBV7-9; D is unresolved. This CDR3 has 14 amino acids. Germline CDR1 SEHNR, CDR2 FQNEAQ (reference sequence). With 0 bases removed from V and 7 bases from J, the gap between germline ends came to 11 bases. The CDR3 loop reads CASSLAAAEYTQYF. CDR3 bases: TGTGCCAGCAGCTTAGCGGCGGCCGAGTATACGCAGTATTTT.

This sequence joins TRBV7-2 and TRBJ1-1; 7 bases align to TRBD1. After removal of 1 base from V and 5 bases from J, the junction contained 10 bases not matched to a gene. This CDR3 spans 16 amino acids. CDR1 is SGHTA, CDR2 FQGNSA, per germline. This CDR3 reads CASSLVATGARTEAFF. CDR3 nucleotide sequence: TGTGCCAGCAGCTTAGTGGCAACAGGGGCGAGGACTGAAGCTTTCTTT. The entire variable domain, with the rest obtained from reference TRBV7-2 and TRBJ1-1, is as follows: GAGVSQSPSNKVTEKGKDVELRCDPISGHTALYWYRQSLGQGLEFLIYFQGNSAPDKSGLPSDRFSAERTGGSVSTLTIQRTQQEDSAVYLCASSLVATGARTEAFFGQGTRLTVV.

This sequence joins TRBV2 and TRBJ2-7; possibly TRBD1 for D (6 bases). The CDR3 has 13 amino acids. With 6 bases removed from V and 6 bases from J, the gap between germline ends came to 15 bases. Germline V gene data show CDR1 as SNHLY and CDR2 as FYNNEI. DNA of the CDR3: TGTGCCAGCAGCCCACTTACAGGGATCGAGCAGTACTTC. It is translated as CASSPLTGIEQYF.

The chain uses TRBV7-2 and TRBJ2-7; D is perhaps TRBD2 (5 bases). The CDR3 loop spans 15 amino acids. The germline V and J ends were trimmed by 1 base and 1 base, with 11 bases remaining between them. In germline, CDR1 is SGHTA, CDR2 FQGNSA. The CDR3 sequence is CASSLGGSKSYEQYF. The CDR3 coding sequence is TGTGCCAGCAGCTTAGGAGGGAGTAAATCCTACGAGCAGTACTTC.

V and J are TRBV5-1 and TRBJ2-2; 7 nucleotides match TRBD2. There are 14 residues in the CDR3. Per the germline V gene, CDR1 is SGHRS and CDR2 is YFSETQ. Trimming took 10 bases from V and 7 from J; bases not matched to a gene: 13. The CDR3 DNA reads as TGCGCCGTAGGGGAGAGCGGGAATGGCGGGGAGCTGTTTTTT. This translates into CAVGESGNGGELFF.

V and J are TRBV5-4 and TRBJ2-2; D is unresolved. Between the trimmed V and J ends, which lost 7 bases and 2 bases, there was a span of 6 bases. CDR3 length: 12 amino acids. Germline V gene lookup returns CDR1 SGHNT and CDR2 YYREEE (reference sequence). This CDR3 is CASAVNTGELFF. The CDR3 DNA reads TGTGCCAGCGCCGTAAACACCGGGGAGCTGTTTTTT.

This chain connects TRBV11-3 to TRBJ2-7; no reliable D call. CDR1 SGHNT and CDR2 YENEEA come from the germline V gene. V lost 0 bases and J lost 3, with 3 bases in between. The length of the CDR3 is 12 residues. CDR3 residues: CASSLDGYEQYF. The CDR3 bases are TGTGCCAGCAGCTTAGATGGCTACGAGCAGTACTTC.